These T cell receptor beta chains were read from a single sample in a study of CXCR3-negative and CXCR3-positive naive CD8 T cells. For each CDR3 protein, TCRdb gives one entry from its re-call of the 5' RACE reads, without DNA. The sample totals about 94,000 distinct CDR3 sequences; its top ten clones hold 0.53%. Sequencing was performed on naive CXCR3+ CD8+ T cells from blood. The receptors here all came from a human donor in good health. Some clones in this sample may be carry-over from other donors' samples. The CDR3 runs from the conserved cysteine through the conserved F or W. Each record gives: J gene, V gene, CDR3 length, CDR3 protein.

TRBJ1-4 TRBV5-4 15 CASSSLGRPNEKLFF
TRBJ2-3 TRBV2 13 CASNGRSTDTQYF
TRBJ2-7 TRBV28 13 CASSLTAAYEQYF
TRBJ2-7 TRBV6-5 17 CASSYSRRDREAYEQYF
TRBJ2-2 TRBV6-5 12 CASTGYTGELFF
TRBJ2-3 TRBV27 16 CASRVGGGRRTDTQYF
TRBJ2-7 TRBV12-3/TRBV12-4 17 CASSFYEDPTDYYEQYF
TRBJ2-3 TRBV7-6 15 CASSFGETRTDTQYF
TRBJ2-2 TRBV24-1 14 CATSDSRNAGELFF
TRBJ2-1 TRBV5-1 14 CASGRTGPANEQFF
TRBJ2-2 TRBV9 14 CASSVASATGELFF
TRBJ1-1 TRBV9 15 CASSAPSKGNTEAFF
TRBJ1-2 TRBV7-3 13 CASSPGLGYGYTF
TRBJ2-3 TRBV6-5 16 CASSPGLAGGTDTQYF
TRBJ1-5 TRBV7-7 13 CASSLGPRQPQHF
TRBJ2-3 TRBV28 11 CASSFLASQYF
TRBJ2-2 TRBV4-3 13 CASSQDPGGELFF
TRBJ1-5 TRBV7-9 14 CASSLSGQNQPQHF
TRBJ2-1 TRBV5-1 13 CASSLGTGNEQFF
TRBJ1-1 TRBV29-1 12 CSAALENTEAFF
TRBJ1-2 TRBV7-9 14 CASRGLTEHYGYTF
TRBJ2-4 TRBV28 15 CASSLPRQPTPIQYF
TRBJ2-6 TRBV18 17 CASSALADFSGANVLTF
TRBJ2-2 TRBV29-1 12 CSAQGASGELFF
TRBJ1-5 TRBV14 12 CASSQEGQPQHF
TRBJ2-3 TRBV6-6 15 CASSYSYGSTDTQYF
TRBJ1-5 TRBV5-1 15 CASSLGPDGYQPQHF
TRBJ2-1 TRBV7-2 13 CASSLRISDEQFF
TRBJ2-1 TRBV3-1 15 CASSRAPSSYNEQFF
TRBJ2-7 TRBV7-3 13 CASSLGSLNEQYF
TRBJ1-2 TRBV10-3 15 CAIAGLDAVTYGYTF
TRBJ2-5 TRBV7-9 15 CASSLPRRPEENQYF
TRBJ2-2 TRBV5-5 17 CASSLGPSGIGTGELFF
TRBJ2-1 TRBV7-2 17 CASSSGLAGGPSIEQFF